This TCR beta chain was recovered during a study of shared clonotypes between healthy human individuals. Study information: CD4 naive and memory got three plates each, CD8 naive two, CD8 memory one.

For this clone: The antigen is not known.

Libraries were prepared by immunoSEQ multiplex PCR; TCRdb keeps only in-frame clonotypes and omits some of them. This table holds 1.5 million to 2.5 million clones, about 95% found once. The CDR3 spans 13 residues. The V end lost 3 bases, the J end lost 8 bases, and 14 bases lay between the germline ends. Per germline, CDR1 SGHRS and CDR2 YFSETQ. CD8 cells regarded as naive lacked CD45RO, were positively chosen for CCR7, and omitted terminally differentiated effector memory CD45RA+ cells. Study-wide results and limits: Generally, estimated richness proved larger in naive subsets than it did in memory subsets. The four-donor shared clonotypes exceeded non-shared clonotypes in generation probability, with non-shared ones scoring lower.

The TCR sequence derives from a man aged 18 to 29 in good health. Sequencing used naive CD8+ T cells sorted from blood. V is TRBV5-1 and J is TRBJ1-2; D unclear. The CDR3 here is CASSYDGLEGYTF. The CDR3 DNA reads as TGCGCCAGCAGCTACGATGGGCTGGAGGGCTACACCTTC. Combining the CDR3 with reference TRBV5-1 and TRBJ1-2 gives the whole variable domain KAGVTQTPRYLIKTRGQQVTLSCSPISGHRSVSWYQQTPGQGLQFLFEYFSETQRNKGNFPGRFSGRQFSNSRSEMNVSTLELGDSALYLCASSYDGLEGYTFGSGTRLTVV.